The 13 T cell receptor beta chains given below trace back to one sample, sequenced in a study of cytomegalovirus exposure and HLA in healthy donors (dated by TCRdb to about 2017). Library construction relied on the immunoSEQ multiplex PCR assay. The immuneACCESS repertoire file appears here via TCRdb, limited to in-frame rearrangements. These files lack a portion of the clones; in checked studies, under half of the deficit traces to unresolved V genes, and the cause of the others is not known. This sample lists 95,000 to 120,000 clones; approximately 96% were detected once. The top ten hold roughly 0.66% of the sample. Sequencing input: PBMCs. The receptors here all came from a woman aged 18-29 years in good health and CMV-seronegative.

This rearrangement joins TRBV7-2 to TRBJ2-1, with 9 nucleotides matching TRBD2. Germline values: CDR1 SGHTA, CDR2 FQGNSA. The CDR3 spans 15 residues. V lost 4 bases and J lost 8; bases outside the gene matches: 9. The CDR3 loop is CASSSRGGHGDEQFF. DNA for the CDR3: TGTGCCAGCAGCTCGCGGGGGGGCCATGGGGATGAGCAGTTCTTC. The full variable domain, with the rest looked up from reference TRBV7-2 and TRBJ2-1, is GAGVSQSPSNKVTEKGKDVELRCDPISGHTALYWYRQSLGQGLEFLIYFQGNSAPDKSGLPSDRFSAERTGGSVSTLTIQRTQQEDSAVYLCASSSRGGHGDEQFFGPGTRLTVL.

The CDR3 sequence: CASSPPPGREGYNEQFF. CDR3 bases: TGCGCCAGCAGCCCACCCCCGGGGAGAGAAGGGTACAATGAGCAGTTCTTC. This rearrangement joins TRBV5-1 to TRBJ2-1, with TRBD2 as a possible D gene (5 bases). V lost 4 bases, J lost 4 bases, and 21 bases lay in between. The CDR3 has 17 amino acids. The germline V gene encodes CDR1 SGHRS and CDR2 YFSETQ.

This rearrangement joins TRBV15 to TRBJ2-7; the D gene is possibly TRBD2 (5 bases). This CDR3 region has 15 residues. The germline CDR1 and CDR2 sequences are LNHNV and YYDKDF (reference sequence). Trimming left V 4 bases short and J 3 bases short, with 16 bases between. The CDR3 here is CATSTPPGIGYEQYF. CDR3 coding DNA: TGTGCCACCAGCACCCCTCCGGGGATAGGCTACGAGCAGTACTTC.

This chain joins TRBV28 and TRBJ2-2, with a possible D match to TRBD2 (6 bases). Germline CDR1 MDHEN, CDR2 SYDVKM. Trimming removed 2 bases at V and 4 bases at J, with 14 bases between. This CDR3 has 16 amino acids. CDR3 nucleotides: TGTGCCAGCAGTTTAGGCACTAGCTCGGGCACCGGGGAGCTGTTTTTT. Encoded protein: CASSLGTSSGTGELFF.

CDR3 protein: CASTKTGVDGSPLHF. The CDR3 DNA reads as TGTGCCAGCACCAAGACAGGGGTGGATGGGTCACCCCTCCACTTT. The V gene is TRBV2, the J gene TRBJ1-6, with 8 nucleotides matching TRBD1. Germline CDR1 reads SNHLY; CDR2 reads FYNNEI. The CDR3 is made up of 15 amino acids. V was pared by 7 bases and J by 10 bases, with 12 bases of the junction left unmatched.

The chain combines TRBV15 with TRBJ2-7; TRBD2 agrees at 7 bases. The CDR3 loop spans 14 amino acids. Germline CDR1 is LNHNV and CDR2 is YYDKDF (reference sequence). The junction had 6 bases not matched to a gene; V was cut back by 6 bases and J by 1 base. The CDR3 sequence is CATRQGGVSYEQYF. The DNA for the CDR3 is TGTGCCACCAGGCAGGGAGGGGTTTCCTACGAGCAGTACTTC.

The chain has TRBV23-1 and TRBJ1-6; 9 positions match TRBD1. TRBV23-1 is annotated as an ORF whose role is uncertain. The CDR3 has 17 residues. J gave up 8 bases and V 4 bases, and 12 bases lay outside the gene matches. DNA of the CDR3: TGCGCCAGCAGTCTATCCCGGACAGGGGTTTCGGATTCACCCCTCCACTTT. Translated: CASSLSRTGVSDSPLHF.

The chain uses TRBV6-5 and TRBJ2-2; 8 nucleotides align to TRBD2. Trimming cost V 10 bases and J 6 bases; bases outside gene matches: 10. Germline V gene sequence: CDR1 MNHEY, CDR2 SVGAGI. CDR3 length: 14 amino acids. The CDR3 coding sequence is TGTGCCACTCGACCCGGGGGGGACGCCGGGGAGCTGTTTTTT. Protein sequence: CATRPGGDAGELFF.

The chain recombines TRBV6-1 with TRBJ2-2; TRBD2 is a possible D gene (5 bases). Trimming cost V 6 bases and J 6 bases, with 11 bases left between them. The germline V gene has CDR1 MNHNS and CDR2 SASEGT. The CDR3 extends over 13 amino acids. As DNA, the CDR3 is TGTGCCAGCAGCCCTAGGGAGTCCGGGGAGCTGTTTTTT. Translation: CASSPRESGELFF.

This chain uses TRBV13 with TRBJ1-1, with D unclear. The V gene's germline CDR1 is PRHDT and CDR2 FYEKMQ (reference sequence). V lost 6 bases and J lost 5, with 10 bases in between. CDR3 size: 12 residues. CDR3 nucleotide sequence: TGTGCCAGCAGTCTTAAGCGGACTGAAGCTTTCTTT. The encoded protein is CASSLKRTEAFF.

The CDR3 sequence is CASSVVPNRGLITGELFF. The CDR3 nucleotides read TGTGCCAGCAGCGTTGTTCCAAACAGGGGTCTAATCACCGGGGAGCTGTTTTTT. This chain uses TRBV9 with TRBJ2-2, with 7 bases that match TRBD1. The germline V gene encodes CDR1 SGDLS and CDR2 YYNGEE. Unmatched junction bases numbered 14, after V lost 2 bases and J lost 4 bases. The CDR3 is 18 amino acids.

The CDR3 nucleotides read TGTGCCAGCAGCTTGGATAGCGGGGGTTTCTATGAGCAGTTCTTC. It specifies CASSLDSGGFYEQFF. V is TRBV5-4 and J is TRBJ2-1; 9 nucleotides agree with TRBD2. J gave up 8 bases and V 0 bases, and 6 bases lay outside the gene matches. The germline V gene encodes CDR1 SGHNT and CDR2 YYREEE (reference sequence). The CDR3 covers 15 residues.

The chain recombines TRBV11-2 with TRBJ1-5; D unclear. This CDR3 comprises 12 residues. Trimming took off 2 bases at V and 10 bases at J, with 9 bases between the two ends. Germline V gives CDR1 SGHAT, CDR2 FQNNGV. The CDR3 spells CASSLPPGPQHF. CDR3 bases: TGTGCCAGCAGCTTACCCCCAGGACCCCAGCATTTT.